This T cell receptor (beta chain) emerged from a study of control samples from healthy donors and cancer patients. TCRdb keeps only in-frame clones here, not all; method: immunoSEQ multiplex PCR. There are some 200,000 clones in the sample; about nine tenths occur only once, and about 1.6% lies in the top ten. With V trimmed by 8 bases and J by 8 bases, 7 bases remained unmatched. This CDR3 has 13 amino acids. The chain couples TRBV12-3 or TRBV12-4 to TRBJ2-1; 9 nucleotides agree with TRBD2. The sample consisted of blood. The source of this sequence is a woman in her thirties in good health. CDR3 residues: CASGSGSRDEQFF. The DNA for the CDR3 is TGTGCCAGCGGTAGCGGGAGTAGGGATGAGCAGTTCTTC.